This entry lists 27 T cell receptor beta chains sequenced from one sample in a study. Each CDR3 protein is one row after TCRdb ran MiXCR on the RT-PCR reads. The sample holds about 680,000 distinct CDR3 sequences, around 14% seen once. The sequencing input was memory CD4+ T cells from blood. The receptors were sampled from a female donor in good health, serving as a healthy control.

This clonotype was detected once. The rearrangement joins TRBV5-5 to TRBJ1-3; D unclear. V was shortened by 4 bases and J by 2 bases, with 16 bases between the two germline ends. The CDR3 is 16 amino acids. Germline CDR1 reads SGHKS; CDR2 reads YYEKEE (reference sequence). The CDR3 protein is CASSPDAQGTGNTIYF. The DNA of the CDR3 is TGTGCCAGCAGCCCGGACGCACAAGGGACTGGAAACACCATATATTTT.

This clonotype has ten or more counts. V usage is TRBV7-7 and J usage is TRBJ2-3; D gene uncertain. The CDR3 has 14 amino acids. Germline V gene sequence: CDR1 SSHAT, CDR2 FNYEAQ (reference sequence). The germline V and J ends were trimmed by 0 bases and 2 bases, with 6 bases remaining between them. CDR3 bases: TGTGCCAGCAGCTTAGCTTCGGACACAGATACGCAGTATTTT. It codes for CASSLASDTDTQYF.

The chain employs TRBV2 and TRBJ2-1; D is tentatively TRBD1 or TRBD2 (5 bases each). The CDR3 is 12 residues long. Germline values: CDR1 SNHLY, CDR2 FYNNEI. V was trimmed by 6 bases and J by 10 bases, leaving 13 bases between them. CDR3 DNA: TGTGCCAGCAGGGGGGACCCCCGGGAGCAGTTCTTC. It translates to CASRGDPREQFF.

Only a few counts were recorded for this clonotype. The chain couples TRBV4-3 to TRBJ2-3; TRBD2 matches 7 bases. This CDR3 comprises 16 residues. J lost 1 base, V lost 0 bases, and 4 bases had no gene match. Germline V CDR1 and CDR2: LGHNA, YSLEER. The CDR3 is CASSQDPAGGTDTQYF. As DNA, the CDR3 is TGCGCCAGCAGCCAAGATCCTGCGGGGGGCACAGATACGCAGTATTTT.

In its sample, this clonotype was seen a few times. The chain links TRBV21-1 to TRBJ1-6. TRBV21-1 is given as a pseudogene. There are 15 residues in the CDR3. The CDR3, as DNA: TGTGCCAGCAGCAAAGTTCAGGCGATCTATTCACCCCTCCACTTT. Its translation is CASSKVQAIYSPLHF.

CDR3: CAWSGTSGMVGWTDTQYF. For the CDR3, the DNA is TGTGCCTGGAGTGGGACTAGCGGGATGGTTGGGTGGACAGATACGCAGTATTTT. The chain has TRBV30 and TRBJ2-3; 12 bases agree with TRBD2. Germline V gives CDR1 GTSNPN, CDR2 SVGIG (reference sequence). J lost 3 bases, V lost 1 base, and 11 bases had no gene match. The CDR3 has 18 amino acids.

The V gene is TRBV15, the J gene TRBJ2-4; tentative D call: TRBD1 (6 bases). V dropped 5 bases and J dropped 0 bases, with 14 bases sitting between them. From germline, CDR1 is LNHNV and CDR2 YYDKDF (reference sequence). The CDR3 totals 16 residues. CDR3: CATSETRTVAKNIQYF. The CDR3 DNA is TGTGCCACCAGCGAGACCCGGACAGTAGCCAAAAACATTCAGTACTTC.

This clonotype was picked up many times. The chain has TRBV12-3 or TRBV12-4 and TRBJ1-5; a possible D gene is TRBD1 (5 bases). The V gene lost 7 bases and the J gene lost 7 bases, with 14 bases spanning the gap. The CDR3 totals 13 residues. The CDR3 DNA follows: TGTGCCAGCAACAAGGGGAGGGAGCAGCCCCAGCATTTT. Its translation is CASNKGREQPQHF.

V is TRBV20-1 and J is TRBJ2-4, with 11 positions matching TRBD2. The germline gives CDR1 DFQATT, CDR2 SNEGSKA (reference sequence). The V gene end was trimmed by 4 bases and the J gene end by 9 bases; junction bases not matched to a gene: 14. The CDR3 is made up of 16 amino acids. The CDR3 nucleotides read TGCAGTGCTATAACTAGCGGGAGAAGGCTTTCTGTCATTCAGTACTTC. This translates into CSAITSGRRLSVIQYF.

This clonotype has at least ten counts. The chain couples TRBV20-1 to TRBJ2-6; D not certain. V was pared by 4 bases and J by 1 base, with 14 bases between. The germline CDR1 and CDR2 sequences are DFQATT and SNEGSKA (reference sequence). This CDR3 has 16 amino acids. CDR3 loop: CSATRTTFSGANVLTF. CDR3 coding DNA: TGCAGTGCTACCCGAACGACCTTTTCTGGGGCCAACGTCCTGACTTTC.

V gene TRBV18 combines with J gene TRBJ2-7, with 9 bases fitting TRBD1. J was trimmed by 5 bases and V by 2 bases; bases with no gene match: 7. Germline V gene sequence: CDR1 KGHSH, CDR2 LQKENI. The CDR3 length is 15 residues. The CDR3 loop reads CASSPRQGVVDEQYF. CDR3 bases: TGTGCCAGCTCACCAAGACAGGGGGTGGTAGACGAGCAGTACTTC.

This clonotype was seen ten or more times. This chain links TRBV5-1 with TRBJ2-1, with 9 positions matching TRBD1. V dropped 0 bases and J dropped 4; count of bases not matched to a gene: 2. The germline V gene has CDR1 SGHRS and CDR2 YFSETQ. This CDR3 is built from 15 residues. The CDR3 DNA follows: TGCGCCAGCAGCTTGGGGGGACAGGGATACAATGAGCAGTTCTTC. It encodes CASSLGGQGYNEQFF.

The chain joins TRBV7-8 to TRBJ2-3, with D perhaps given as TRBD1 or TRBD2 (6 bases each). Germline loops: CDR1 SGHVS, CDR2 FQNEAQ. Trimming pared 0 bases from V and 10 bases from J, leaving 26 bases between. This CDR3 region has 18 residues. This CDR3 reads CASSLASNARGGQSAQYF. DNA of the CDR3: TGTGCCAGCAGCTTAGCGTCAAACGCCAGGGGAGGCCAATCGGCGCAGTATTTT.

This clonotype was detected many times. The chain combines TRBV7-8 with TRBJ2-1; D call uncertain. This CDR3 contains 14 residues. In germline, CDR1 is SGHVS, CDR2 FQNEAQ. Trimming pared 5 bases from V and 3 bases from J, leaving 11 bases between. The CDR3 region is CASSPQVIYNEQFF. In DNA form, the CDR3 reads TGTGCCAGCAGCCCTCAGGTCATCTACAATGAGCAGTTCTTC.

In this sample, this clonotype turned up many times. The rearrangement links TRBV4-2 to TRBJ2-3; D possibly corresponds to TRBD2 (5 bases). CDR3 length equals 13 residues. The germline V and J ends were trimmed by 4 bases and 5 bases, with 10 bases remaining between them. Germline CDR1 reads LGHNA; CDR2 reads YNFKEQ. As DNA, the CDR3 is TGTGCCAGCAGCCTGTCGGCGGGAGATACGCAGTATTTT. Translating it yields CASSLSAGDTQYF.

This chain uses TRBV11-1 with TRBJ2-3; D is perhaps TRBD1 or TRBD2 (5 bases each). Germline V CDR1 and CDR2: SGHAT, FQDESV (reference sequence). CDR3 length: 13 residues. Deletions cut 7 bases from V and 2 bases from J, with 10 bases between. The CDR3 coding sequence is TGTGCCAGCACGGGACGCTCCACAGATACGCAGTATTTT. It translates to CASTGRSTDTQYF.

This clonotype has only a few counts. V is TRBV28 and J is TRBJ1-2; possibly TRBD1 for D (5 bases). Germline CDR1 is MDHEN and CDR2 is SYDVKM. This CDR3 is built from 14 residues. Trimming pared 7 bases from V and 3 bases from J, leaving 15 bases between. Here the CDR3 reads CASTLRDADYGYTF. CDR3 DNA: TGTGCCAGCACCCTCAGGGACGCAGACTATGGCTACACCTTC.

In DNA, the CDR3 is TGTGCCAGCAGTTCCGGGACAGTCTATGGCTACACCTTC. Translated: CASSSGTVYGYTF. The chain is built from TRBV12-3 or TRBV12-4 and TRBJ1-2, with 7 bases identical to TRBD1. The CDR3 has 13 residues. V shed 4 bases and J 4 bases; nucleotides not matched to a gene: 3.

In its sample, this clonotype was seen a few times. The chain couples TRBV20-1 to TRBJ2-2; 9 bases are shared with TRBD1. Losses at the gene ends were 5 bases for V and 1 base for J; bases not matched to a gene: 2. CDR1 is DFQATT and CDR2 is SNEGSKA in the germline V gene (reference sequence). The CDR3 sequence is 14 residues long. The CDR3 coding sequence is TGCAGTGCTTCGGACAGGGGGAACACCGGGGAGCTGTTTTTT. It yields the protein CSASDRGNTGELFF.

This clonotype has a handful of counts. CDR3 amino acids: CASSLPSGAITYEQYF. The DNA for the CDR3 is TGTGCCAGCAGCTTACCCAGCGGCGCGATTACCTACGAGCAGTACTTC. V is TRBV7-4 and J is TRBJ2-7; possible D gene TRBD2, 5 bases. This CDR3 spans 16 amino acids. CDR1 SGHVT and CDR2 SQSDAQ come from the germline V gene. Deletions cut 2 bases from V and 2 bases from J, with 16 bases between.

This clonotype was seen many times. The chain links TRBV5-1 to TRBJ1-1; TRBD1 is a possible D gene (5 bases). V lost 6 bases and J lost 4, with 22 bases in between. This CDR3 region has 16 residues. The germline gives CDR1 SGHRS, CDR2 YFSETQ. The CDR3 DNA reads TGCGCCAGCATCCGCGGGACGGGACCGGGGGTCACTGAAGCTTTCTTT. Translated: CASIRGTGPGVTEAFF.

This rearrangement joins TRBV7-2 to TRBJ2-5; possible D gene TRBD2, 5 bases. The V gene lost 1 base and the J gene lost 10 bases, with 13 bases spanning the gap. CDR3 length: 13 amino acids. The V gene's germline CDR1 is SGHTA and CDR2 FQGNSA. CDR3 sequence: CASSLDLRRIQYF. The CDR3 DNA reads as TGTGCCAGCAGCTTAGATTTGAGGAGGATCCAGTACTTC. Filled out from reference TRBV7-2 and TRBJ2-5, the complete variable domain reads GAGVSQSPSNKVTEKGKDVELRCDPISGHTALYWYRQSLGQGLEFLIYFQGNSAPDKSGLPSDRFSAERTGGSVSTLTIQRTQQEDSAVYLCASSLDLRRIQYFGPGTRLLVL.

The rearrangement links TRBV7-3 to TRBJ1-2; D is unresolved. The CDR3 covers 13 residues. In germline, CDR1 is SGHTA, CDR2 FQGTGA. V was cut by 5 bases and J by 4 bases, with 11 bases left in between. CDR3 DNA: TGTGCCAGCAGCGACTTATTGGGCTATGGCTACACCTTC. It is translated as CASSDLLGYGYTF.

The chain recombines TRBV18 with TRBJ2-7; 10 nucleotides match TRBD1. Germline V lookup: CDR1 KGHSH, CDR2 LQKENI. J was trimmed by 3 bases and V by 4 bases; bases with no gene match: 12. The CDR3 is made up of 17 amino acids. CDR3 coding DNA: TGTGCCAGCTCACTCAACGTTCCGGGACAGGGGAGCTACGAGCAGTACTTC. Translated: CASSLNVPGQGSYEQYF.

This clonotype was seen a few times. The V gene is TRBV20-1, the J gene TRBJ2-7; a weak D match, TRBD2 (6 bases). Deletions cut 4 bases from V and 2 bases from J, with 9 bases between. The CDR3 extends over 12 amino acids. The germline V gene has CDR1 DFQATT and CDR2 SNEGSKA (reference sequence). CDR3 protein: CSAKAGTYEQYF. In DNA, the CDR3 is TGCAGTGCTAAGGCGGGAACCTACGAGCAGTACTTC.

This clonotype turned up a few times. V is TRBV12-3 or TRBV12-4 and J is TRBJ1-4, with 9 bases matching TRBD1. The V gene end was trimmed by 2 bases and the J gene end by 8 bases; junction bases not matched to a gene: 9. The CDR3 has 16 amino acids. CDR3 sequence: CASSLRPQGAGEKLFF. For the CDR3, the DNA is TGTGCCAGCAGTTTAAGACCACAGGGGGCGGGAGAAAAACTGTTTTTT.

This chain links TRBV7-2 with TRBJ2-1; D is undetermined. Germline lookup yields CDR1 SGHTA and CDR2 FQGNSA. The CDR3 spans 15 residues. V was clipped by 5 bases and J by 10 bases, with 21 bases between them. DNA of the CDR3: TGTGCCAGCAGCCGGGTTGGCCAGTTTTCCTACGAGCAGTTCTTC. Residues: CASSRVGQFSYEQFF.